This T cell receptor beta chain was identified during a study of CD8+CD57+ T cells in acquired aplastic anemia. Findings of the study overall: Shared by patients and controls, approximately 29 CD8+ CDR3s were abundant in patients.

The germline gives CDR1 MNHNS, CDR2 SASEGT. This CDR3 has 15 amino acids. The V segment lost 6 bases and the J segment 2 bases; nucleotides outside the gene matches: 8. Researchers used genomic DNA as the template to profile TCR beta VDJ and CDR3. Each CDR3 protein gets one entry after TCRdb re-called the reads with MiXCR. The sample has 150,000 or so distinct CDR3 sequences; around 48% are singletons. Only patients with CD8+CD57+ cell expansion on flow cytometry were chosen for sequencing. Blood was sampled before the patients had received any therapy. This clonotype was counted at least ten times. Its antigen is not known.

The chain uses TRBV6-1 and TRBJ2-7, with 9 positions matching TRBD1. The source material was sorted CD4+, CD8+, or CD8+CD57+ T cells (not recorded which) from PBMCs. The sequence was obtained from a human donor with aplastic anemia. The CDR3 region is CASRSGQGSAYEQYF. The DNA of the CDR3 is TGTGCCAGCAGGTCTGGACAGGGGTCGGCCTACGAGCAGTACTTC.